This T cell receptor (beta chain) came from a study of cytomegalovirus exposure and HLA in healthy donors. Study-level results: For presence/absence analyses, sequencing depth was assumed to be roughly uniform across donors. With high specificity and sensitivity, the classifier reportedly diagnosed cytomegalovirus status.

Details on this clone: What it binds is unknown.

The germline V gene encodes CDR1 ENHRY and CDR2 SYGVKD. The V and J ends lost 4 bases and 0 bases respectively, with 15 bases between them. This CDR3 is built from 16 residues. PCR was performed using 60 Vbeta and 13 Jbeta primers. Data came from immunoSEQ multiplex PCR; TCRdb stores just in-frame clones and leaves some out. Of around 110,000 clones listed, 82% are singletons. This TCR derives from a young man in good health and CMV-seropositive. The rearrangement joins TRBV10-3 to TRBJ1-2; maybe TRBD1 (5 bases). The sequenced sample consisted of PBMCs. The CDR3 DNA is TGTGCCATCAGTGGGGGCGGGGCAGAAGCTAACTATGGCTACACCTTC. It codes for CAISGGGAEANYGYTF.